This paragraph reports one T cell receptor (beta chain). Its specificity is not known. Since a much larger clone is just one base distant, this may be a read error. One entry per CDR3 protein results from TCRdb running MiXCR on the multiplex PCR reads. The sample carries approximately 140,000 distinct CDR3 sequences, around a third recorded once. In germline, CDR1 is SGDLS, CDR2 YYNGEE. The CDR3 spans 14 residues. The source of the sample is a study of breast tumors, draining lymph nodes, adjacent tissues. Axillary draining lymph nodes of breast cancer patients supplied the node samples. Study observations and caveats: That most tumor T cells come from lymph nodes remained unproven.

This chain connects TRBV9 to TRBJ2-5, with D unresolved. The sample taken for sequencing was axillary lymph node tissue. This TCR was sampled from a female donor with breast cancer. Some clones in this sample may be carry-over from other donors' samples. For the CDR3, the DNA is TGTGCCAGCAGCGTGGGATTTTCTAGAGAGACCCAGTCCTTC. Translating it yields CASSVGFSRETQSF.